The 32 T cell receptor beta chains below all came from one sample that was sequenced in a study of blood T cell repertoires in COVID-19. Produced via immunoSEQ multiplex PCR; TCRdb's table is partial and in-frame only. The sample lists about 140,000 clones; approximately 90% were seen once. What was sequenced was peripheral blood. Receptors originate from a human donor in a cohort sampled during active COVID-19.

The CDR3 loop is CASTEGQLGNSPLHF. Here the CDR3 DNA reads TGTGCCAGCACGGAAGGTCAGTTGGGCAATTCACCCCTCCACTTT. The V and J genes are TRBV6-5 and TRBJ1-6; D call uncertain. The germline V and J ends were trimmed by 7 bases and 7 bases, with 17 bases remaining between them. CDR1 MNHEY and CDR2 SVGAGI come from the germline V gene. This CDR3 is built from 15 residues.

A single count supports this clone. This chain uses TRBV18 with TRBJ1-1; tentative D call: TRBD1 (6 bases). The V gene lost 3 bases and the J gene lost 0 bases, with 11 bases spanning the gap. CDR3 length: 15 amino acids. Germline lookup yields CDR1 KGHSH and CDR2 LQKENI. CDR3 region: CASSPPNRVNTEAFF. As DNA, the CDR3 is TGTGCCAGCTCACCCCCCAACAGGGTGAACACTGAAGCTTTCTTT. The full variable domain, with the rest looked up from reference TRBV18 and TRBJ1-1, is NAGVMQNPRHLVRRRGQEARLRCSPMKGHSHVYWYRQLPEEGLKFMVYLQKENIIDESGMPKERFSAEFPKEGPSILRIQQVVRGDSAAYFCASSPPNRVNTEAFFGQGTRLTVV.

The CDR3 coding sequence is TGTGCCAGCAGCGCGCACAGGGCCCCATCCTTCTACGAGCAGTACTTC. It is translated as CASSAHRAPSFYEQYF. This chain connects TRBV7-6 to TRBJ2-7; tentative D call: TRBD1 (6 bases). Germline V gene lookup returns CDR1 SGHVS and CDR2 FNYEAQ. The germline V and J ends were trimmed by 5 bases and 3 bases, with 20 bases remaining between them. The CDR3 sequence is 16 residues long. The variable domain in full, completed from reference TRBV7-6 and TRBJ2-7, reads GAGVSQSPRYKVTKRGQDVALRCDPISGHVSLYWYRQALGQGPEFLTYFNYEAQQDKSGLPNDRFSAERPEGSISTLTIQRTEQRDSAMYRCASSAHRAPSFYEQYFGPGTRLTVT.

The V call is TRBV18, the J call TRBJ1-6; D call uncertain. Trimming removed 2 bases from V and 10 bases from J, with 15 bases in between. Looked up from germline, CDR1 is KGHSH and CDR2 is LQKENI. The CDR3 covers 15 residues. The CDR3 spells CASSPYSPGASPLHF. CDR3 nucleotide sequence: TGTGCCAGCTCACCATATTCCCCGGGAGCCTCACCCCTCCACTTT.

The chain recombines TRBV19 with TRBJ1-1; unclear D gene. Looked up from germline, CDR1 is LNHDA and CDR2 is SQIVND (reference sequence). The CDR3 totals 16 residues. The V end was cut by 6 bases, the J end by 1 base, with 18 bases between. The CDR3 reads CASSAGRSNGNTEAFF. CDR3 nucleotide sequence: TGTGCCAGTAGCGCCGGTAGATCTAACGGGAACACTGAAGCTTTCTTT.

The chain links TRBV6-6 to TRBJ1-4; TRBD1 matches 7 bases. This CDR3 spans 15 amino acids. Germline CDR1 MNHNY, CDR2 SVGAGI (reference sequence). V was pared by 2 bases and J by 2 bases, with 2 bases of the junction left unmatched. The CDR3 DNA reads TGTGCCAGCAGTTACGGGGACAGTACTAATGAAAAACTGTTTTTT. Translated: CASSYGDSTNEKLFF.

This CDR3 reads CASSLERVLQETQYF. Written as DNA, the CDR3 is TGTGCCAGCAGCTTAGAGCGAGTTCTCCAAGAGACCCAGTACTTC. The chain joins TRBV7-8 to TRBJ2-5; no reliable D call. The germline gives CDR1 SGHVS, CDR2 FQNEAQ. This CDR3 contains 15 residues. Trimming took off 1 base at V and 1 base at J, with 10 bases between the two ends.

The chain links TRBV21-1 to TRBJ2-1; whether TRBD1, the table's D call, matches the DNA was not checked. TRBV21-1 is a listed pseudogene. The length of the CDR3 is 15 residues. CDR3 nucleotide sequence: TGTGCCAGCAGCAAAGTTCGGCAGGACAACAATGAGCAGTTCTTC. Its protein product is CASSKVRQDNNEQFF.

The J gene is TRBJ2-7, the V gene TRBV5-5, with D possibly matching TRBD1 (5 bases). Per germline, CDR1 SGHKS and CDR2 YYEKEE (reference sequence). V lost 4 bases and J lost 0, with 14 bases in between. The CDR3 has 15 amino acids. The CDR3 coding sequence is TGTGCCAGCAGCCCGGGTCGACAGCGCTCCTACGAGCAGTACTTC. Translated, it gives CASSPGRQRSYEQYF.

In DNA, the CDR3 is TGTGCCAGCAGTTTAGCGGGGGAGGGGGACAATGAGCAGTTCTTC. It specifies CASSLAGEGDNEQFF. The chain carries TRBV27 and TRBJ2-1; maybe TRBD2 (7 bases). The germline CDR1 and CDR2 sequences are MNHEY and SMNVEV (reference sequence). Trimming removed 2 bases at V and 5 bases at J, with 13 bases between. There are 15 residues in the CDR3.

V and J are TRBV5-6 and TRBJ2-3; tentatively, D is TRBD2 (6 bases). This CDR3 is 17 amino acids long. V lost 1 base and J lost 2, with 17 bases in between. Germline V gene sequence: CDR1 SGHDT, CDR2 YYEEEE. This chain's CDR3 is CASSLRVAAGLTDTQYF. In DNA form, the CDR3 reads TGTGCCAGCAGCTTGAGGGTAGCAGCGGGCCTCACAGATACGCAGTATTTT. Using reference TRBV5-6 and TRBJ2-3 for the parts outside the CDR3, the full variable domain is DAGVTQSPTHLIKTRGQQVTLRCSPKSGHDTVSWYQQALGQGPQFIFQYYEEEERQRGNFPDRFSGHQFPNYSSELNVNALLLGDSALYLCASSLRVAAGLTDTQYFGPGTRLTVL.

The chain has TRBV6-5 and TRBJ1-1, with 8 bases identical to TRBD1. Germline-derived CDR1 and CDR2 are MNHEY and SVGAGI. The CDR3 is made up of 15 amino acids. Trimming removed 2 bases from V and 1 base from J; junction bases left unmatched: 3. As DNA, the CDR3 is TGTGCCAGCAGTTACGCCGGACAGGGGAACACTGAAGCTTTCTTT. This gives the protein CASSYAGQGNTEAFF.

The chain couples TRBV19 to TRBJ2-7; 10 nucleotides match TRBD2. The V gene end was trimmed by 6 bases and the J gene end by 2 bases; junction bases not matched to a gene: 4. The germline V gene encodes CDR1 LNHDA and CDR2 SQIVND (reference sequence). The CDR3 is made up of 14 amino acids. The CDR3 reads CASSILAGPYEQYF. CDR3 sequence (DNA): TGTGCCAGTAGCATACTAGCGGGACCCTACGAGCAGTACTTC.

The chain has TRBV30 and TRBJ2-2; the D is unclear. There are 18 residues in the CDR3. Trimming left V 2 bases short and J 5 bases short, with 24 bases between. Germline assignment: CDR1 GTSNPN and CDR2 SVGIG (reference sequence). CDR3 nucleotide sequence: TGTGCCTGGAGTCCTTCCTTAGCCTTCCCCGGGTGGACCGGGGAGCTGTTTTTT. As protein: CAWSPSLAFPGWTGELFF.

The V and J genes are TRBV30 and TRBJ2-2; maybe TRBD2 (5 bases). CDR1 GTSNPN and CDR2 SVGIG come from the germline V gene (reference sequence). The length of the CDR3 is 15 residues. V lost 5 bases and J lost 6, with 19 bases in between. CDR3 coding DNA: TGTGCCTGGGTAACCTCTAGCCTTTTGGCCGGGGAGCTGTTTTTT. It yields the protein CAWVTSSLLAGELFF. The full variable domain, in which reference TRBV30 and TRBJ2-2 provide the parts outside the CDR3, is SQTIHQWPATLVQPVGSPLSLECTVEGTSNPNLYWYRQAAGRGLQLLFYSVGIGQISSEVPQNLSASRPQDRQFILSSKKLLLSDSGFYLCAWVTSSLLAGELFFGEGSRLTVL.

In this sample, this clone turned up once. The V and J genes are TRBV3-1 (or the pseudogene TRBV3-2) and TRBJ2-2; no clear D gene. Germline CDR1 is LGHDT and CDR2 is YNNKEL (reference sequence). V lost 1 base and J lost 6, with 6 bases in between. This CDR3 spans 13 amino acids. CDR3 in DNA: TGTGCCAGCAGCCAAGGGTTAGCCGGGGAGCTGTTTTTT. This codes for CASSQGLAGELFF.

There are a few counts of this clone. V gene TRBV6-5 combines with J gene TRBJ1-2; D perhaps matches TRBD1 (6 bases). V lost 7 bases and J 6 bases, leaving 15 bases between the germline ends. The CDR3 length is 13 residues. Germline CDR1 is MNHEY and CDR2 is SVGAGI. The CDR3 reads CASTPRGGHGYTF. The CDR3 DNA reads TGTGCCAGCACCCCCCGGGGGGGCCATGGCTACACCTTC.

CDR3 DNA: TGTGCCAGCAGCGTAGATCTAGCGAGGGCCGGGGAGCTGTTTTTT. This encodes CASSVDLARAGELFF. The genes are TRBV9 and TRBJ2-2, with D perhaps TRBD2 (6 bases). V gave up 0 bases and J gave up 6 bases, with 12 bases separating them. There are 15 residues in the CDR3. The V gene's germline CDR1 is SGDLS and CDR2 YYNGEE.

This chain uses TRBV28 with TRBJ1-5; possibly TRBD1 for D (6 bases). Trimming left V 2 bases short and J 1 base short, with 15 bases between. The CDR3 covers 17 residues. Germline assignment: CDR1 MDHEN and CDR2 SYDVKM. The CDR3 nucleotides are TGTGCCAGCAGTTTACGTTCCTGGGACATAAGCAATCAGCCCCAGCATTTT. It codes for CASSLRSWDISNQPQHF. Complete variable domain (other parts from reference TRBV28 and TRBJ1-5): DVKVTQSSRYLVKRTGEKVFLECVQDMDHENMFWYRQDPGLGLRLIYFSYDVKMKEKGDIPEGYSVSREKKERFSLILESASTNQTSMYLCASSLRSWDISNQPQHFGDGTRLSIL.

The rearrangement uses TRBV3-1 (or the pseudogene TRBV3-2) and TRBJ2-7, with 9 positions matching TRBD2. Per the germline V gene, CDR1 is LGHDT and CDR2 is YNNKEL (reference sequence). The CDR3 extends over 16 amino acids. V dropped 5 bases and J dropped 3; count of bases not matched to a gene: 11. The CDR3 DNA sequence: TGTGCCAGCAGCATTCTAGCCCTAGCGGGAAACTACGAGCAGTACTTC. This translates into CASSILALAGNYEQYF.

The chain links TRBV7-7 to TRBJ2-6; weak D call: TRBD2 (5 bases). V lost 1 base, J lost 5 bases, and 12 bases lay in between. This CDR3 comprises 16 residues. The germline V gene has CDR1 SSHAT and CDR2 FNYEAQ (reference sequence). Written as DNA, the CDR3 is TGTGCCAGCAGCTTAGAGCCGGGGAGAAGGGCCAACGTCCTGACTTTC. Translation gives CASSLEPGRRANVLTF.

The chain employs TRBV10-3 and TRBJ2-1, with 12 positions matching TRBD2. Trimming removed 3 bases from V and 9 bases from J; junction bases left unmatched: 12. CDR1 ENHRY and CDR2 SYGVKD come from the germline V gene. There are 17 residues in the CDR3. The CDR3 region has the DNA TGTGCCATCAGTGACTTGGCTAGCGGGAGGGGATATGGTGAGCAGTTCTTC. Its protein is CAISDLASGRGYGEQFF.

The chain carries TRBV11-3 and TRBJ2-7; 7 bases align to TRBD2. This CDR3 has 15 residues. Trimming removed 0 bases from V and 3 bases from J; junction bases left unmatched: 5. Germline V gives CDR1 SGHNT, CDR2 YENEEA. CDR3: CASSLDQSGGYEQYF. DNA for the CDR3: TGTGCCAGCAGCTTAGATCAGTCGGGGGGCTACGAGCAGTACTTC.

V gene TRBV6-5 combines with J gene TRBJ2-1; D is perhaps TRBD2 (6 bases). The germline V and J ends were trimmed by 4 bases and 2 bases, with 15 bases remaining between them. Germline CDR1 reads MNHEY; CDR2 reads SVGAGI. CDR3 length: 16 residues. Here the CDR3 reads CASSSQSGSPYNEQFF. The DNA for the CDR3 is TGTGCCAGCAGTTCCCAAAGCGGGTCACCCTACAATGAGCAGTTCTTC.

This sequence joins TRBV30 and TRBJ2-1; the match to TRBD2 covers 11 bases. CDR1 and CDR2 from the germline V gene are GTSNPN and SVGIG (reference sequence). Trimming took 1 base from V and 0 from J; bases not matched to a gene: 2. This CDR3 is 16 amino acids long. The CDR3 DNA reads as TGTGCCTGGAGTGGACTAGCGGGGAGCTCCTACAATGAGCAGTTCTTC. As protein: CAWSGLAGSSYNEQFF.

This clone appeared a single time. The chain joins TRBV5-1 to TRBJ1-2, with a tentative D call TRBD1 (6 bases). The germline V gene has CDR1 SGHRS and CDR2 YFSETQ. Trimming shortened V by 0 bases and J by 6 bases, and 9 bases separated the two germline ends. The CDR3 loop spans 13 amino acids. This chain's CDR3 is CASSLGGGDGYTF. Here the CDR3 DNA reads TGCGCCAGCAGCTTGGGAGGGGGAGATGGCTACACCTTC.

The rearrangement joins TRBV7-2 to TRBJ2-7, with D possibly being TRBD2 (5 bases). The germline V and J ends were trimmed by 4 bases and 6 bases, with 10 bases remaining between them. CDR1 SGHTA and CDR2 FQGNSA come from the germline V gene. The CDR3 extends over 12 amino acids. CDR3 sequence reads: CASSWTAGEQYF. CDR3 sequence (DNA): TGTGCCAGCAGCTGGACTGCCGGCGAGCAGTACTTC.

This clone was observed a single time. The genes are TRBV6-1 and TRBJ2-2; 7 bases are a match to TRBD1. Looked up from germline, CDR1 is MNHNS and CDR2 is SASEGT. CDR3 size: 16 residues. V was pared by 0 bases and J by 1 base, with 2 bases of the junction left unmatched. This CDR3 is CASSEAQGVNTGELFF. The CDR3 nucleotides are TGTGCCAGCAGTGAAGCGCAGGGGGTGAACACCGGGGAGCTGTTTTTT.

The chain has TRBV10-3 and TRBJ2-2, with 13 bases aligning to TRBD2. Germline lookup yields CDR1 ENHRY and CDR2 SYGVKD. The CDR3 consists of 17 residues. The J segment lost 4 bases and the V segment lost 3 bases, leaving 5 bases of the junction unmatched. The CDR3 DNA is TGTGCCATCAGTGATTCTGGACTAGCGGGAGTCACCGGGGAGCTGTTTTTT. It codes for CAISDSGLAGVTGELFF.

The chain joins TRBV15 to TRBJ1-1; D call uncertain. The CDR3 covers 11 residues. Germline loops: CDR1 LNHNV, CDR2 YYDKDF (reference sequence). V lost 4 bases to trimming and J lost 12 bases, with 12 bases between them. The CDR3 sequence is CATSTPPLTFF. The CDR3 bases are TGTGCCACCAGCACCCCGCCCCTAACTTTCTTT.

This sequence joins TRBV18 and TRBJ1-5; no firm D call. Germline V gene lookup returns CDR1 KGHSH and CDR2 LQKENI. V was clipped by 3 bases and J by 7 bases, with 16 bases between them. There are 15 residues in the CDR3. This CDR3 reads CASSPSGLEGQPQHF. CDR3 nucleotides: TGTGCCAGCTCACCGTCGGGGTTGGAGGGACAGCCCCAGCATTTT.

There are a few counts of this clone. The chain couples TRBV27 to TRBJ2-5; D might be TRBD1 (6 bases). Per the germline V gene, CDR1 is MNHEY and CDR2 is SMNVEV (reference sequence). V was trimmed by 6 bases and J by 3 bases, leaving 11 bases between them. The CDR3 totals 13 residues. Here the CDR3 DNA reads TGTGCCAGCAGCCAGGACAGCGAAGAGACCCAGTACTTC. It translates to CASSQDSEETQYF.